This T cell receptor (beta chain) was captured in a study of blood T cell repertoires in COVID-19. This CDR3 is built from 15 residues. V was pared by 4 bases and J by 2 bases, with 8 bases of the junction left unmatched. The V gene's germline CDR1 is SGHKS and CDR2 YYEKEE (reference sequence). Libraries were prepared by immunoSEQ multiplex PCR; TCRdb keeps only in-frame clonotypes and omits some of them. The sample contains over 25,000 clones, less than 90% of which appear only once. The V gene is TRBV5-5, the J gene TRBJ2-5, with 7 bases matching TRBD2. The TCR comes from a woman aged 55-69 years with active COVID-19. The sequenced sample consisted of peripheral blood. The CDR3 protein is CASSPPGLEQETQYF. CDR3 DNA: TGTGCCAGCAGCCCCCCCGGACTAGAACAAGAGACCCAGTACTTC.